This TCR beta chain was profiled in a study of blood T cell repertoires in COVID-19. Here immunoSEQ multiplex PCR was the method, and the copy in TCRdb shows in-frame clones only, minus some. The sample lists about 400,000 clones, 87% occurring once. The origin of this receptor is a woman younger than 35 with acute COVID-19. Sequencing was carried out using PBMCs or T cells enriched from blood (not recorded which).

The DNA of the CDR3 is TGTGCCAGCAGCCAAAACGACAGGGGGGCCTACGAGCAGTACTTC. It specifies CASSQNDRGAYEQYF. The chain carries TRBV9 and TRBJ2-7; 9 bases align to TRBD1. Trimming removed 4 bases from V and 2 bases from J; junction bases left unmatched: 7. The V gene's germline CDR1 is SGDLS and CDR2 YYNGEE. The CDR3 runs 15 residues.